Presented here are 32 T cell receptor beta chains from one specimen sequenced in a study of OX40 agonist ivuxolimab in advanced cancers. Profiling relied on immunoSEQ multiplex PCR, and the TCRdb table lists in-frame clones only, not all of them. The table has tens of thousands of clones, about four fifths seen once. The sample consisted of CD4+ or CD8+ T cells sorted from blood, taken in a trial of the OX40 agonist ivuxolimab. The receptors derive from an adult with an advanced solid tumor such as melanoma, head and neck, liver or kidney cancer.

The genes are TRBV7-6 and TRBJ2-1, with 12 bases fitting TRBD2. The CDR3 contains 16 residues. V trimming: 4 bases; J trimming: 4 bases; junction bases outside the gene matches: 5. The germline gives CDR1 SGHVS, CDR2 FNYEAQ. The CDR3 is CASSSFLAGGYNEQFF. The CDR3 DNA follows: TGTGCCAGCAGCTCCTTTCTAGCGGGAGGGTACAATGAGCAGTTCTTC.

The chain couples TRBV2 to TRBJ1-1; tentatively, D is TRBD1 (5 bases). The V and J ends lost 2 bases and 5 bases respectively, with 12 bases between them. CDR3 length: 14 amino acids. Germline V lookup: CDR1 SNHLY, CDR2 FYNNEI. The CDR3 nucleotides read TGTGCCAGCAGTGAACAGGGCGCGCGTACTGAAGCTTTCTTT. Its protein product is CASSEQGARTEAFF.

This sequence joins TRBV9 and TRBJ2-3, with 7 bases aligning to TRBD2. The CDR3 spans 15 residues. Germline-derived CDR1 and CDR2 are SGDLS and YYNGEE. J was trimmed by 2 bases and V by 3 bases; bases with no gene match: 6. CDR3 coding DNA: TGTGCCAGCAGCGGGGAGGGAAACCCCACAGATACGCAGTATTTT. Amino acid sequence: CASSGEGNPTDTQYF. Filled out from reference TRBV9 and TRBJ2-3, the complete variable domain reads DSGVTQTPKHLITATGQRVTLRCSPRSGDLSVYWYQQSLDQGLQFLIQYYNGEERAKGNILERFSAQQFPDLHSELNLSSLELGDSALYFCASSGEGNPTDTQYFGPGTRLTVL.

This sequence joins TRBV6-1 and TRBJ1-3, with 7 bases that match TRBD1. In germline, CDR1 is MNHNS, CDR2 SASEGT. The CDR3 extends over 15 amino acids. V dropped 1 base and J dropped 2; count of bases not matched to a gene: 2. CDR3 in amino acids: CASSEGGTAGNTIYF. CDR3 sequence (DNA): TGTGCCAGCAGTGAAGGGGGGACAGCTGGAAACACCATATATTTT.

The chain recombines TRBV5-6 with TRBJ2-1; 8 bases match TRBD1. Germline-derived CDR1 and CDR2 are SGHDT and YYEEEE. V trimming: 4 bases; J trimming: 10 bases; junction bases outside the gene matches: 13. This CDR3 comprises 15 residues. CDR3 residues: CASSPRSGQGGEQFF. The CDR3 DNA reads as TGTGCCAGCAGCCCACGCTCCGGACAGGGCGGCGAGCAGTTCTTC.

For the CDR3, the DNA is TGTGCCATCGGGACTAGCGGGACCTCTCGGCGGGAGACCCAGTACTTC. It yields the protein CAIGTSGTSRRETQYF. The chain recombines TRBV10-3 with TRBJ2-5; the match to TRBD2 covers 13 bases. The CDR3 has 16 amino acids. Trimming took 8 bases from V and 5 from J; bases not matched to a gene: 11. Per the germline V gene, CDR1 is ENHRY and CDR2 is SYGVKD.

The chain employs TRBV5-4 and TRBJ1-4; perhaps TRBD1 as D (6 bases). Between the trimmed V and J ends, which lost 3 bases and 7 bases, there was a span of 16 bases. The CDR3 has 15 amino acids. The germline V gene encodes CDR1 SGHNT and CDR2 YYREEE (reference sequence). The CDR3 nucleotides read TGTGCCAGCAGCTCTTTCACAGGGAACGGTGAAAAACTGTTTTTT. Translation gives CASSSFTGNGEKLFF.

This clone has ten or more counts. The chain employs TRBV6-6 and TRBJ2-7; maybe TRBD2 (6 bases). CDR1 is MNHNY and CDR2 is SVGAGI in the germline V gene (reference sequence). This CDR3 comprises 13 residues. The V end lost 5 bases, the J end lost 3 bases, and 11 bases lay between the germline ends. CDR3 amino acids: CASSTGRLYEQYF. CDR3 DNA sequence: TGTGCCAGCAGTACGGGGAGGCTCTACGAGCAGTACTTC.

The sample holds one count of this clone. CDR3 nucleotide sequence: TGTGCCAGCTCACCGGACAGGCCTCCAATTGAAAAACTGTTTTTT. As protein: CASSPDRPPIEKLFF. The chain links TRBV18 to TRBJ1-4; TRBD1 aligns across 7 bases. Germline V gene sequence: CDR1 KGHSH, CDR2 LQKENI. The CDR3 contains 15 residues. The junction had 8 bases not matched to a gene; V was cut back by 3 bases and J by 7 bases.

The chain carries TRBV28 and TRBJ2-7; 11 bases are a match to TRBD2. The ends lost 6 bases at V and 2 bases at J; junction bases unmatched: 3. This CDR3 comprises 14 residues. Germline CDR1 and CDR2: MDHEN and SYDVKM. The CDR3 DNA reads TGTGCCAGCAGCCTAGCGGGAGGTGCCTACGAGCAGTACTTC. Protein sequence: CASSLAGGAYEQYF.

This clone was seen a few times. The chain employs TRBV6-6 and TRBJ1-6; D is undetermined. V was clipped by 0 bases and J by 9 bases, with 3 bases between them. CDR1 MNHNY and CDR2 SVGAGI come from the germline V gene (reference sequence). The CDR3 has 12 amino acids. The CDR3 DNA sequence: TGTGCCAGCAGTTACTCGATTTCACCCCTCCACTTT. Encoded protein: CASSYSISPLHF.

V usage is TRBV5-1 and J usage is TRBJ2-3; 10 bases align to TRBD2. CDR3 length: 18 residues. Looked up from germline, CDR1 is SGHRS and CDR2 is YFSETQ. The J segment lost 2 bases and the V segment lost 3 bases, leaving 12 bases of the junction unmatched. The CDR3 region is CASSSALTSGSITDTQYF. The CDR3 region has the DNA TGCGCCAGCAGCTCCGCCCTGACTAGCGGGTCTATCACAGATACGCAGTATTTT.

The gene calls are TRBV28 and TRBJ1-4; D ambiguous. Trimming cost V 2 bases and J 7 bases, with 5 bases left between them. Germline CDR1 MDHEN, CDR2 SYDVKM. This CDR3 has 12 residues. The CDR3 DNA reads TGTGCCAGCAGTTTAAGGCGTGAAAAACTGTTTTTT. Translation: CASSLRREKLFF.

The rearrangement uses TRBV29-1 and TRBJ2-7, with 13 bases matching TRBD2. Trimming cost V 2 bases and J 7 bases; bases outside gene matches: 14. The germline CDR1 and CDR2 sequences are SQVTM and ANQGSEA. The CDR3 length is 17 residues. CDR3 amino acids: CSVESPIPGLAGSEQYF. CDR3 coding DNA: TGCAGCGTTGAAAGTCCTATTCCGGGACTAGCGGGAAGTGAGCAGTACTTC.

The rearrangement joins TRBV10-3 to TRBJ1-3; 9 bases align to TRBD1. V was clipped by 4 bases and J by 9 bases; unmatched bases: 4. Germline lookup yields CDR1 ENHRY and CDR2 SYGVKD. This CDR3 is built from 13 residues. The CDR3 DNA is TGTGCCATCAGTGGGACAGGGGAATTCACCATATATTTT. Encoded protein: CAISGTGEFTIYF.

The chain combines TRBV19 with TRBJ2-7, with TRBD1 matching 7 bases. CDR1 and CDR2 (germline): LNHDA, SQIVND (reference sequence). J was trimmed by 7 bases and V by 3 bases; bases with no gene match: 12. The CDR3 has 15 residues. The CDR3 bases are TGTGCCAGTAGTATCACTCTAGACAGGGTCGGGGAGCAGTACTTC. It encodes CASSITLDRVGEQYF.

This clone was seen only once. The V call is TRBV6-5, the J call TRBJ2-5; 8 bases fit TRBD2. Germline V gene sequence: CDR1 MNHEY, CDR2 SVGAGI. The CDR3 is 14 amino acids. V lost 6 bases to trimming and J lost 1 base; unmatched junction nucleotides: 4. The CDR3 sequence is CASSGGGRQETQYF. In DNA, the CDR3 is TGTGCCAGCAGCGGGGGGGGCCGCCAAGAGACCCAGTACTTC.

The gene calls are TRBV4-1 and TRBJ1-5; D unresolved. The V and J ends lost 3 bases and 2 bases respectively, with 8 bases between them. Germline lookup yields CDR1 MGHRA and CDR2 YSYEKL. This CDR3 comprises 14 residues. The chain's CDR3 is CASSQPVGNQPQHF. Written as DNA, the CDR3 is TGCGCCAGCAGCCAGCCGGTCGGCAATCAGCCCCAGCATTTT.

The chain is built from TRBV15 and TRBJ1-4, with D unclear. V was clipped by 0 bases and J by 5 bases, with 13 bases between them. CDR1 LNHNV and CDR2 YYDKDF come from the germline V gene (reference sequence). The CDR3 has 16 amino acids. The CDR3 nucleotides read TGTGCCACCAGCAGAGATCTGGGGATGGCGAATGAAAAACTGTTTTTT. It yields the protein CATSRDLGMANEKLFF.

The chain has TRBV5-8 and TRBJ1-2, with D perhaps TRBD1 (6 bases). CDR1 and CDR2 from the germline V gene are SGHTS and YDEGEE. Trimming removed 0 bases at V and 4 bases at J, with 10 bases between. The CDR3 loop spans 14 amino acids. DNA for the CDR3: TGTGCCAGCAGCTTGGTTTGGGACACCTATGGCTACACCTTC. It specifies CASSLVWDTYGYTF.

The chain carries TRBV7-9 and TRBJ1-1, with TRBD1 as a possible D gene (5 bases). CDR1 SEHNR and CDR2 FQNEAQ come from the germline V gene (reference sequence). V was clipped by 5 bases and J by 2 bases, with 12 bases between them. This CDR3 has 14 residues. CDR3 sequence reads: CASSRRQINTEAFF. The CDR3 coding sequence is TGTGCCAGCAGCCGGAGACAGATTAACACTGAAGCTTTCTTT.

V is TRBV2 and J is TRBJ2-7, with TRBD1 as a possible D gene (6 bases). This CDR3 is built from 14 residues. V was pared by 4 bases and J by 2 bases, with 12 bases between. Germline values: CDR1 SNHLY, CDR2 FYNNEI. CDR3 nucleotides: TGTGCCAGCAGTGTGGGAAGGGACACCTACGAGCAGTACTTC. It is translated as CASSVGRDTYEQYF. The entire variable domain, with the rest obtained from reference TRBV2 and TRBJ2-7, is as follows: EPEVTQTPSHQVTQMGQEVILRCVPISNHLYFYWYRQILGQKVEFLVSFYNNEISEKSEIFDDQFSVERPDGSNFTLKIRSTKLEDSAMYFCASSVGRDTYEQYFGPGTRLTVT.

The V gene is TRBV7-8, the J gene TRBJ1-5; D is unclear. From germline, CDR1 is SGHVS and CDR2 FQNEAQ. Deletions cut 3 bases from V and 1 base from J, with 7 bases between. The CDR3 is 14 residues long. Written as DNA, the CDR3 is TGTGCCAGCAGCTTCGGGCAGAGCAATCAGCCCCAGCATTTT. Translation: CASSFGQSNQPQHF.

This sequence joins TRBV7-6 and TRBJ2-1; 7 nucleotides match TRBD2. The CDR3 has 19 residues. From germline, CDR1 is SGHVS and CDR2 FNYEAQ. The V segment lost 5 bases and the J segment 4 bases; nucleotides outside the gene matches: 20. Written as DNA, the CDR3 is TGTGCCAGCAGCCCGAAGGTGCGAGGTAGGCTAGCGGATTACAATGAGCAGTTCTTC. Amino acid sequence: CASSPKVRGRLADYNEQFF.

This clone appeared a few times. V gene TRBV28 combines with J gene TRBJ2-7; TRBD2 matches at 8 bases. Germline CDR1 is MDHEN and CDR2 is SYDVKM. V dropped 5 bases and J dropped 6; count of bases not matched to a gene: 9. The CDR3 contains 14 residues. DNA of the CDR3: TGTGCCAGCAGTCCTGATAGCGGGAAGCTCGAGCAGTACTTC. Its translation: CASSPDSGKLEQYF.

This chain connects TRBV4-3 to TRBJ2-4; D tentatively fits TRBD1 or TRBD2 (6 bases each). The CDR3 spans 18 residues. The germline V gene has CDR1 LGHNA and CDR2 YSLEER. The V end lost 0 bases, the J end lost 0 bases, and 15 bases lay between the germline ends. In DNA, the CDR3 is TGCGCCAGCAGCCAAGATCGTATAGGGGGGCTAGCCAAAAACATTCAGTACTTC. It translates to CASSQDRIGGLAKNIQYF.

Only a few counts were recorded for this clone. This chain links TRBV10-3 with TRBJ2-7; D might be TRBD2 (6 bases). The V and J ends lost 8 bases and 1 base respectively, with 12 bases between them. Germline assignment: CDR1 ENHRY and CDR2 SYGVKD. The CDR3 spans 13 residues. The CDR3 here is CAIGTGVSYEQYF. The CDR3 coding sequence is TGTGCCATCGGAACGGGAGTATCCTACGAGCAGTACTTC.

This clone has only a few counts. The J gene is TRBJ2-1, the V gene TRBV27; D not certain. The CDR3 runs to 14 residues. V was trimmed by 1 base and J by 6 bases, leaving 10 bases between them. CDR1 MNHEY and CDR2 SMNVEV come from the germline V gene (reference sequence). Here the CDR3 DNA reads TGTGCCAGCAGTTTATTGGGAATCGGCAATGAGCAGTTCTTC. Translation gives CASSLLGIGNEQFF.

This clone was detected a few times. The CDR3 nucleotides are TGTGCCAGCAGTGAATATAACAGTCCCTCCTACGAGCAGTACTTC. Translating gives CASSEYNSPSYEQYF. This chain connects TRBV25-1 to TRBJ2-7; D remains unclear. The CDR3 contains 15 residues. The ends were cut back, 0 bases at V and 0 bases at J, with 9 bases in the middle. CDR1 is MGHDK, CDR2 SYGVNS, per germline.

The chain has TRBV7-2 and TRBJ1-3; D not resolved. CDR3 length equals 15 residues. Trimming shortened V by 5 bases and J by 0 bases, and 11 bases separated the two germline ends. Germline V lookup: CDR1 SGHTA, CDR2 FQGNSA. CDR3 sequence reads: CASSRFQDSGNTIYF. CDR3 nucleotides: TGTGCCAGCAGCCGATTTCAGGACTCTGGAAACACCATATATTTT.

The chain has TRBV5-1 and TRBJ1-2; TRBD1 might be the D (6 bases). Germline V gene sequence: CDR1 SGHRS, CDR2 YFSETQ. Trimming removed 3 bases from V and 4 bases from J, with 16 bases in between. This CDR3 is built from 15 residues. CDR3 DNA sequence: TGCGCCAGCAGCTCTACTGGACAGTCTATCTATGGCTACACCTTC. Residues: CASSSTGQSIYGYTF.

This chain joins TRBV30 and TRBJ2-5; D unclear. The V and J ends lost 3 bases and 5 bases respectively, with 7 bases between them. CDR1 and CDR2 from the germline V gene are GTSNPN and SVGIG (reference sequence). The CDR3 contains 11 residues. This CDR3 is CAWRSGETQYF. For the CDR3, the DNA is TGTGCCTGGAGATCCGGGGAGACCCAGTACTTC.